This TCR beta chain was profiled in a study of CD8 T cells in ankylosing spondylitis. Study observations and caveats: Significant enrichment of disease-linked clones was reported in matched ankylosing spondylitis synovial fluid. A motif of under 10 highly homologous TCR beta variants was seen as apparently characteristic of ankylosing spondylitis blood.

TCRdb itself ran the 5' RACE reads through MiXCR, one entry per CDR3 protein. The sample consists of over 700,000 distinct CDR3 sequences, around 20% of them appearing once. In the case of this clonotype: As yet, its antigen is unknown.

This CDR3 is 12 amino acids long. V was pared by 3 bases and J by 8 bases, with 3 bases of the junction left unmatched. The germline CDR1 and CDR2 sequences are SGHRS and YFSETQ. Sequences were obtained from blood, either unsorted or a sorted T cell fraction (not recorded which). The chain has TRBV5-1 and TRBJ1-1, with 8 bases identical to TRBD1. The receptor's source is a male donor with ankylosing spondylitis. The CDR3 DNA reads as TGCGCCAGCAGCTCTGACAGGGGAGAAGCTTTCTTT. It codes for CASSSDRGEAFF.